This T cell receptor beta chain is from a study of blood T cell repertoires in COVID-19. Per the original methods: Amplifying reference gene primers gave estimates of nucleated cell counts. Generated by immunoSEQ multiplex PCR, the TCRdb table keeps only in-frame clones and is missing some. That table furnishes V, J and clone size, whereas the DNA furnished D and trimming. The sample records fewer than 200,000 clones, more than 75% being singletons. The CDR3 runs to 11 residues. Germline V gene sequence: CDR1 SGHRS, CDR2 YFSETQ. Trimming cost V 4 bases and J 6 bases; bases outside gene matches: 0. This study enrolled people aged about 18 to 95 from about 24 US geographic areas. Cohorts were determined from participant-reported clinical history.

The clonotype originates from a woman in her forties or fifties who had recovered from COVID-19. The sample consisted of PBMCs or T cells enriched from blood (not recorded which). The chain has TRBV5-1 and TRBJ1-2; 7 nucleotides align to TRBD1. Here the CDR3 reads CASSDRDGYTF. Here the CDR3 DNA reads TGCGCCAGCAGCGACAGGGATGGCTACACCTTC.